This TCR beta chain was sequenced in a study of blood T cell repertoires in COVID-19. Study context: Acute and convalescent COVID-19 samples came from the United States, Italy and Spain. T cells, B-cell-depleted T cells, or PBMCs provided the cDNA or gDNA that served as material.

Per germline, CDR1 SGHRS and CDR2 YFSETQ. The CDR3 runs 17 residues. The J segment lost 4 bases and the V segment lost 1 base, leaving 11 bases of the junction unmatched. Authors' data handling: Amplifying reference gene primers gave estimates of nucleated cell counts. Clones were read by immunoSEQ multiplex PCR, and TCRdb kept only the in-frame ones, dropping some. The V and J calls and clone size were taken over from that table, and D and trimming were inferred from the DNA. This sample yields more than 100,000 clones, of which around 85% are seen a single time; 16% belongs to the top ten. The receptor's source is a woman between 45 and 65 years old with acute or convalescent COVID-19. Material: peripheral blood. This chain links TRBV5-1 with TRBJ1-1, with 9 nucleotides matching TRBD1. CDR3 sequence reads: CASSLYPAGTGSTEAFF. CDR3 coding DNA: TGCGCCAGCAGCTTGTATCCAGCCGGGACAGGGTCCACTGAAGCTTTCTTT.